This TCR beta chain was recorded in a study of technical replicates of blood from a handful of donors. Data came from immunoSEQ multiplex PCR; TCRdb stores just in-frame clones and leaves some out. The sample shows roughly 57,000 clones, over 90% of them seen only once. This CDR3 is built from 14 residues. V gave up 7 bases and J gave up 5 bases, with 18 bases separating them. CDR1 and CDR2 from the germline V gene are SGHRS and YFSETQ. This clone was detected once. This chain joins TRBV5-1 and TRBJ2-5; possibly TRBD2 for D (7 bases). The source material was PBMCs. The source is a human donor in good health. Some clones in this sample may be carry-over from other donors' samples. The CDR3 DNA is TGCGCCAGCTGGCTTGGGGGGGCCACTGAGACCCAGTACTTC. It yields the protein CASWLGGATETQYF.